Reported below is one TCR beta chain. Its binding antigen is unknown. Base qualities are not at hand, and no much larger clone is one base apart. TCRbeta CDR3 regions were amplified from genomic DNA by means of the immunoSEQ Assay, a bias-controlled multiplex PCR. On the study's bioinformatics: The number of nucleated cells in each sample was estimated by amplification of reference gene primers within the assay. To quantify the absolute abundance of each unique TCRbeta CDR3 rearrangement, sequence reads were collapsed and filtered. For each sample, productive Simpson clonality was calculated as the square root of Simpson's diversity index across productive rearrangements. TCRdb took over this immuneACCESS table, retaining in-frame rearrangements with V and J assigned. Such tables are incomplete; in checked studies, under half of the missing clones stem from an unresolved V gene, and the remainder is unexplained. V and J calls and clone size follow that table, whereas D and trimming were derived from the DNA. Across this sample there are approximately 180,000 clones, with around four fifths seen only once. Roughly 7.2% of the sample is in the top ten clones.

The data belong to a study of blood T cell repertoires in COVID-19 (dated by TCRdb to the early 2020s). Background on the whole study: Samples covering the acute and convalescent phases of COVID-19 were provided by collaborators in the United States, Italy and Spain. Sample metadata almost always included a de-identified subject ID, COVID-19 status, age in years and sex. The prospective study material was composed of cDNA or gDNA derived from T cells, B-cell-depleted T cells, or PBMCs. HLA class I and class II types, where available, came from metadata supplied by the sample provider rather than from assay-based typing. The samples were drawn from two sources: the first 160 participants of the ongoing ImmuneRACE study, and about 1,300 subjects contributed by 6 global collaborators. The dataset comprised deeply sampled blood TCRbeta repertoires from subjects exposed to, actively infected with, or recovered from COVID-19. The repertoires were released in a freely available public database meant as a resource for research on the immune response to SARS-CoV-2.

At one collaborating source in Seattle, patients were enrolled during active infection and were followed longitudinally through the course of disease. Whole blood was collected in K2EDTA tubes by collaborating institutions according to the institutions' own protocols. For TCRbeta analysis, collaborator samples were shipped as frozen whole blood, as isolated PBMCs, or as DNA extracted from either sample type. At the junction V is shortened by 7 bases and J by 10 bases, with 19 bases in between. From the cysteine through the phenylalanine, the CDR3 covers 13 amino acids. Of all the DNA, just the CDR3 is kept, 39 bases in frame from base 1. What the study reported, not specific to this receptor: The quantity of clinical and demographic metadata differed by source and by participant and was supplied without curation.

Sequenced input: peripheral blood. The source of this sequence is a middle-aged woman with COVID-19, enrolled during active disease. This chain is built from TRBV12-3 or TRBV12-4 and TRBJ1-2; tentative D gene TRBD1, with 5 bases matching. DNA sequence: TGTGCCAGCACCCCGGGACTCCAGCGAACCTACACCTTC. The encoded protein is CASTPGLQRTYTF.